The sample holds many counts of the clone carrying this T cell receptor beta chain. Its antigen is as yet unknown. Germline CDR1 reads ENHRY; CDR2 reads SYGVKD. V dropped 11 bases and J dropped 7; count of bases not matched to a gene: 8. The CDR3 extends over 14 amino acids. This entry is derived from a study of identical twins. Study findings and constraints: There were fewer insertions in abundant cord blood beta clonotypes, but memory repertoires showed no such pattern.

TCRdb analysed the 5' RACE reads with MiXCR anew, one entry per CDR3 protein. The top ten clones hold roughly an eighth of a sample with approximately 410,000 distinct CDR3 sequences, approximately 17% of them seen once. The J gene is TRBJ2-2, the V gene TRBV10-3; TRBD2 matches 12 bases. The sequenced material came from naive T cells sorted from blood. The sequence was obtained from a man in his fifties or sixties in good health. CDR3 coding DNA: TGTGCCGCCACCCTAGCGGGAGGGAACGGGGAGCTGTTTTTT. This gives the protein CAATLAGGNGELFF.